The 5 T cell receptor beta chains given below trace back to one sample, sequenced in a study of shared clonotypes between healthy human individuals. Sequencing used immunoSEQ multiplex PCR; TCRdb keeps in-frame clones, though not all of them. The sample has over a million clones, about 77% seen once. The sequenced sample was memory CD4+ T cells sorted from blood. Subset indicated: CD45RA-negative fraction. These receptors were taken from a man aged 18 to 30 in good health.

DNA of the CDR3: TGTGCCAGCAGCTTAGTGACAAATAGCAATCAGCCCCAGCATTTT. Residues: CASSLVTNSNQPQHF. This rearrangement joins TRBV7-2 to TRBJ1-5, with D hard to call. The CDR3 extends over 15 amino acids. Trimming pared 1 base from V and 0 bases from J, leaving 7 bases between. Looked up from germline, CDR1 is SGHTA and CDR2 is FQGNSA.

The J gene is TRBJ2-6, the V gene TRBV27; 10 bases are a match to TRBD1. V gave up 4 bases and J gave up 2 bases; unmatched junction bases: 8. Germline V gene sequence: CDR1 MNHEY, CDR2 SMNVEV (reference sequence). The CDR3 loop spans 18 amino acids. CDR3 sequence: CASSSTIGQGAGANVLTF. The DNA for the CDR3 is TGTGCCAGCAGTTCAACAATCGGACAGGGGGCTGGGGCCAACGTCCTGACTTTC.

The chain links TRBV14 to TRBJ2-5; 7 bases align to TRBD1. V was pared by 4 bases and J by 5 bases, with 7 bases of the junction left unmatched. The CDR3 is made up of 14 amino acids. Germline assignment: CDR1 SGHDN and CDR2 FVKESK. The CDR3 here is CASSLTGKVETQYF. The CDR3, as DNA: TGTGCCAGCAGCCTGACAGGGAAGGTGGAGACCCAGTACTTC.

This sequence joins TRBV5-4 and TRBJ2-7, with 10 bases matching TRBD2. Germline loops: CDR1 SGHNT, CDR2 YYREEE (reference sequence). The CDR3 consists of 17 residues. V trimming: 0 bases; J trimming: 5 bases; junction bases outside the gene matches: 11. CDR3 nucleotide sequence: TGTGCCAGCAGCTTGGTCGGGGGTAGCGGGAGGATCCACGAGCAGTACTTC. The encoded protein is CASSLVGGSGRIHEQYF.

The gene calls are TRBV18 and TRBJ2-7; either TRBD1 or TRBD2 may fit D (5 bases each). CDR1 and CDR2 (germline): KGHSH, LQKENI. CDR3 size: 13 residues. V lost 3 bases to trimming and J lost 4 bases, with 10 bases between them. CDR3 region: CASSPRDQYEQYF. The CDR3, as DNA: TGTGCCAGCTCACCCCGGGACCAGTACGAGCAGTACTTC.